Listed below are T cell receptor beta chains from one sample, sequenced in a study of T-cell memory formation after mild COVID-19. TCRdb re-called the 5' RACE reads with MiXCR, one entry per CDR3 protein. The table has about 140,000 distinct CDR3 sequences, more than 13% seen once. Sequencing was carried out using PBMCs or a T cell subset sorted from them (not recorded which). These receptors came from an adult woman who had mild COVID-19 (a few samples of this study predate the infection). Cell type and time point are not known. CDR3s leave out the opening cysteine and the closing phenylalanine or tryptophan. A D gene is named only where the DNA matches it firmly.

D gene | J gene | V gene | CDR3 protein
NA | TRBJ2-3 | TRBV29-1 | SVEGSGGSTDTQY
NA | TRBJ2-3 | TRBV7-9 | ASSFQGDTQY
NA | TRBJ1-1 | TRBV10-3 | AITPGNTEAF
NA | TRBJ2-5 | TRBV3-1 | ASSQEVYRETQY
TRBD1 | TRBJ1-1 | TRBV5-4 | ASSYPGTGAEAF
NA | TRBJ2-4 | TRBV4-3 | ASSQEILERDIQY
TRBD1 | TRBJ2-3 | TRBV7-2 | ASSYRTGGADTQY
NA | TRBJ1-1 | TRBV14 | ASSQTRQPNTEAF
NA | TRBJ2-7 | TRBV5-6 | ASSLAWEEQY
TRBD1 | TRBJ1-1 | TRBV6-5 | ASSPSRTGSEAF
NA | TRBJ1-1 | TRBV4-3 | ASSQDAVMGDNTEAF
NA | TRBJ2-4 | TRBV6-2/TRBV6-3 | ASSYGNIQY
NA | TRBJ1-6 | TRBV5-4 | ASSLPGGTDRLGDNSPLH
NA | TRBJ2-7 | TRBV29-1 | SVDTGSGSYEQY
NA | TRBJ2-2 | TRBV4-2 | ASSQEYSTGELF
NA | TRBJ2-7 | TRBV7-2 | ASSLRSYEQY
TRBD2 | TRBJ2-3 | TRBV12-3/TRBV12-4 | ASSRTSGGYVTDTQY
NA | TRBJ1-2 | TRBV5-1 | ASSSPSDNYGYT
TRBD1 | TRBJ2-7 | TRBV5-6 | ASSYRQGNSYEQY
NA | TRBJ2-7 | TRBV11-1 | ASSSSTGYEQY
NA | TRBJ1-2 | TRBV12-3/TRBV12-4 | ASSLGGVQANYGYT
NA | TRBJ2-7 | TRBV2 | ASSGGVSYEQY
TRBD1 | TRBJ2-7 | TRBV29-1 | SVALTGGYEQY
NA | TRBJ2-3 | TRBV4-1 | ASSHIWDQGTDTQY
TRBD2 | TRBJ2-7 | TRBV15 | ATSRDGSSGLEQY
NA | TRBJ1-5 | TRBV20-1 | SAREDRNSNQPQH
TRBD1 | TRBJ1-3 | TRBV20-1 | SAEPPVSAGGFGNTIY
NA | TRBJ2-1 | TRBV7-3 | ASSSLGAGLGEQF
NA | TRBJ1-2 | TRBV4-2 | ASSQDFLIIYGYT
TRBD2 | TRBJ2-3 | TRBV14 | ASSPQAGGPADTQY
TRBD2 | TRBJ2-3 | TRBV4-2 | ASSQVGGAVDTQY
TRBD2 | TRBJ2-3 | TRBV29-1 | SVEGTSDSTDTQY
TRBD2 | TRBJ2-2 | TRBV5-1 | ASSPSGAPGELF
TRBD2 | TRBJ2-7 | TRBV12-3/TRBV12-4 | ASAHSGDSYEQY
TRBD2 | TRBJ2-3 | TRBV7-6 | ASGRDYTDTQY
TRBD2 | TRBJ2-7 | TRBV2 | AIGMAGEAYEQY
TRBD2 | TRBJ2-1 | TRBV24-1 | ATSDPSGGGYNEQF
NA | TRBJ2-7 | TRBV29-1 | SVGGYEQY
NA | TRBJ2-6 | TRBV24-1 | ATSDTRVSGANVLT
NA | TRBJ2-7 | TRBV18 | ASSPGPLYEQY
NA | TRBJ1-5 | TRBV2 | ASRRIFREPQH
NA | TRBJ2-3 | TRBV5-4 | ASAYRGLITDTQY
TRBD1 | TRBJ2-4 | TRBV11-3 | ASSARDRNIQY
NA | TRBJ1-4 | TRBV5-6 | ASSPNYPANELF
TRBD2 | TRBJ2-7 | TRBV5-1 | ASSYGTSGYEQY
NA | TRBJ1-1 | TRBV5-1 | ASSLYYYTEAF
NA | TRBJ2-7 | TRBV19 | AKYGDEQY
NA | TRBJ2-6 | TRBV5-5 | ASSLDDGANVLT
NA | TRBJ2-2 | TRBV7-6 | ASSLDLAGKATGELF
TRBD1 | TRBJ2-1 | TRBV9 | ASSPVGVTGGIEQF
TRBD2 | TRBJ2-5 | TRBV7-9 | ASSPRTSGGQETQY
NA | TRBJ2-7 | TRBV7-9 | ASSLVFDRFYEQY
NA | TRBJ1-2 | TRBV7-9 | ASSLATGPSHYGYT
NA | TRBJ2-7 | TRBV20-1 | SAIILGYEQY
NA | TRBJ2-7 | TRBV7-6 | ASSLDLGDEQY
NA | TRBJ1-1 | TRBV27 | ASSLWSVNTEAF
TRBD2 | TRBJ2-5 | TRBV12-3/TRBV12-4 | ASSPGPAGGETQY